The 17 T cell receptor beta chains below were found in one sample sequenced in a study of human T cells and chemical hapten exposure (dated by TCRdb to the early 2020s). The sample's time point label is to be understood as: healthy volunteer bleed at 6 weeks. Total RNA was isolated from unfractionated whole blood collected in Tempus Blood RNA tubes. Library preparation used RACE. Sequenced on a NextSeq 500. Starting from the raw public reads, TCRdb applied fastp trimming at Q25, assembled clones with MiXCR and retained in-frame beta chains. Rows are unified per CDR3 protein, each entry keeping the most common DNA and genes. Here the sample has about 65,000 distinct CDR3 sequences; approximately 6.5% occur a single time. Just under 3.5% of the sample is taken by the ten largest. The sample consisted of whole blood. Receptor source: a female donor in good health. Some clones in this sample may be carry-over from other donors' samples.

In this sample, this clonotype turned up a few times. This chain joins TRBV6-1 and TRBJ2-2, with 9 bases that match TRBD1. CDR1 and CDR2 from the germline V gene are MNHNS and SASEGT. The CDR3 totals 15 residues. V shed 7 bases, J shed 6 bases, and the junction held 9 bases outside the gene matches. In DNA, the CDR3 is TGTGCCAGCAAACCGGGACAGGGAACCCCCGGGGAGCTGTTTTTT. This codes for CASKPGQGTPGELFF.

This clonotype was found a few times. This chain joins TRBV29-1 and TRBJ1-1; 7 bases fit TRBD1. Trimming removed 8 bases from V and 0 bases from J; junction bases left unmatched: 6. Germline loops: CDR1 SQVTM, CDR2 ANQGSEA. The CDR3 is 13 amino acids. The CDR3 sequence is CSFTGTVNTEAFF. The CDR3 DNA reads as TGCAGCTTTACCGGGACAGTGAACACTGAAGCTTTCTTT. Combining the CDR3 with reference TRBV29-1 and TRBJ1-1 gives the whole variable domain SAVISQKPSRDICQRGTSLTIQCQVDSQVTMMFWYRQQPGQSLTLIATANQGSEATYESGFVIDKFPISRPNLTFSTLTVSNMSPEDSSIYLCSFTGTVNTEAFFGQGTRLTVV.

This clonotype has a handful of counts. The chain is built from TRBV28 and TRBJ2-7; 8 nucleotides align to TRBD2. This CDR3 is 15 amino acids long. Per the germline V gene, CDR1 is MDHEN and CDR2 is SYDVKM. Trimming cost V 7 bases and J 5 bases; bases outside gene matches: 13. The CDR3 DNA reads TGTGCCAGCATCCAAAGTCAGCGGGGGTTTGACGAGCAGTACTTC. Its protein product is CASIQSQRGFDEQYF.

In its sample, this clonotype was seen many times. The V and J genes are TRBV7-8 and TRBJ2-6; D is possibly TRBD2 (6 bases). V gave up 5 bases and J gave up 1 base, with 21 bases separating them. The CDR3 contains 19 residues. Germline CDR1 SGHVS, CDR2 FQNEAQ. The CDR3 protein is CASSPARGAAFSGANVLTF. The CDR3 bases are TGTGCCAGCAGCCCGGCGCGGGGTGCAGCCTTTTCTGGGGCCAACGTCCTGACTTTC.

This clonotype was seen repeatedly, ten times or more. The genes are TRBV7-2 and TRBJ2-3; D is ambiguous. Trimming shortened V by 0 bases and J by 0 bases, and 7 bases separated the two germline ends. The CDR3 contains 15 residues. CDR1 SGHTA and CDR2 FQGNSA come from the germline V gene. CDR3 residues: CASSLASLSTDTQYF. The CDR3 region has the DNA TGTGCCAGCAGCTTAGCTAGCCTAAGCACAGATACGCAGTATTTT.

This clonotype appeared many times. V is TRBV4-1 and J is TRBJ2-5, with TRBD2 matching 7 bases. Trimming removed 5 bases from V and 2 bases from J; junction bases left unmatched: 11. Germline values: CDR1 MGHRA, CDR2 YSYEKL. This CDR3 contains 16 residues. CDR3 amino acids: CASSSFHVAGQETQYF. The CDR3 bases are TGCGCCAGCAGCTCATTCCATGTAGCGGGTCAAGAGACCCAGTACTTC.

This clonotype was found many times. V usage is TRBV29-1 and J usage is TRBJ1-1, with D unresolved. The V end lost 2 bases, the J end lost 1 base, and 5 bases lay between the germline ends. Germline values: CDR1 SQVTM, CDR2 ANQGSEA. The length of the CDR3 is 12 residues. Here the CDR3 reads CSVERKNTEAFF. CDR3 nucleotides: TGCAGCGTTGAAAGGAAGAACACTGAAGCTTTCTTT. The variable domain in full, completed from reference TRBV29-1 and TRBJ1-1, reads SAVISQKPSRDICQRGTSLTIQCQVDSQVTMMFWYRQQPGQSLTLIATANQGSEATYESGFVIDKFPISRPNLTFSTLTVSNMSPEDSSIYLCSVERKNTEAFFGQGTRLTVV.

This clonotype was counted ten times or more. The J gene is TRBJ2-7, the V gene TRBV5-1; 8 bases line up with TRBD2. This CDR3 is 14 amino acids long. Germline lookup yields CDR1 SGHRS and CDR2 YFSETQ. J gave up 2 bases and V 4 bases, and 5 bases lay outside the gene matches. Here the CDR3 reads CASSREGEAYEQYF. CDR3 in DNA: TGCGCCAGCAGCCGGGAGGGAGAAGCCTACGAGCAGTACTTC.

The V gene is TRBV7-2, the J gene TRBJ2-1; maybe TRBD2 (6 bases). The germline V gene encodes CDR1 SGHTA and CDR2 FQGNSA. CDR3 length: 16 amino acids. V lost 1 base and J lost 10, with 20 bases in between. The DNA of the CDR3 is TGTGCCAGCAGCTTAGTTGCCGGGAGCCCCACCGGGGAGCAGTTCTTC. Amino acids: CASSLVAGSPTGEQFF.

The gene calls are TRBV27 and TRBJ2-7; possibly TRBD1 or TRBD2 for D (5 bases each). Between the trimmed V and J ends, which lost 6 bases and 2 bases, there was a span of 11 bases. Germline CDR1 reads MNHEY; CDR2 reads SMNVEV (reference sequence). This CDR3 spans 13 amino acids. CDR3 loop: CASSIRGPYEQYF. The DNA of the CDR3 is TGTGCCAGCAGCATTAGGGGACCCTACGAGCAGTACTTC.

This clonotype was seen repeatedly, ten times or more. The chain links TRBV6-2 or TRBV6-3 to TRBJ2-2; TRBD2 is a possible D gene (5 bases). The germline CDR1 and CDR2 sequences are MNHEY and SVGEGT. Trimming stripped 2 bases from V and 6 bases from J, with 16 bases between. This CDR3 is built from 16 residues. The CDR3 nucleotides are TGTGCCAGCAGTTACACCCAAGAGAGCGGCGCCGGGGAGCTGTTTTTT. It yields the protein CASSYTQESGAGELFF.

The genes are TRBV20-1 and TRBJ2-2; the D is unclear. Germline V CDR1 and CDR2: DFQATT, SNEGSKA (reference sequence). V was pared by 4 bases and J by 1 base, with 7 bases between. The CDR3 runs 13 residues. This CDR3 reads CSAKTQNTGELFF. The DNA for the CDR3 is TGCAGTGCTAAGACTCAGAACACCGGGGAGCTGTTTTTT.

CDR3 coding DNA: TGTGCCAGCAGTGAAGTCGGACAGGGGTGGACCGGGGAGCTGTTTTTT. Protein product: CASSEVGQGWTGELFF. The V gene is TRBV2, the J gene TRBJ2-2, with 9 bases fitting TRBD1. The CDR3 runs 16 residues. The germline CDR1 and CDR2 sequences are SNHLY and FYNNEI. The trim removed 1 base at V and 5 bases at J, leaving 5 bases unmatched.

There are many counts of this clonotype. The chain employs TRBV6-1 and TRBJ1-4, with D possibly matching TRBD1 (5 bases). V lost 6 bases to trimming and J lost 8 bases, with 16 bases between them. CDR3 length: 14 residues. The germline V gene has CDR1 MNHNS and CDR2 SASEGT. The CDR3 bases are TGTGCCAGCAGCATCGCCAGGGCAGGGGAAAAACTGTTTTTT. This encodes CASSIARAGEKLFF.

V and J are TRBV11-2 and TRBJ2-1; no definite D call. The CDR3 extends over 15 amino acids. The germline V and J ends were trimmed by 0 bases and 6 bases, with 12 bases remaining between them. Per germline, CDR1 SGHAT and CDR2 FQNNGV. The CDR3 sequence is CASSLDHRWGNEQFF. CDR3 DNA sequence: TGTGCCAGCAGCTTAGACCACCGATGGGGCAATGAGCAGTTCTTC. The complete variable domain, with remaining parts taken from reference TRBV11-2 and TRBJ2-1, reads EAGVAQSPRYKIIEKRQSVAFWCNPISGHATLYWYQQILGQGPKLLIQFQNNGVVDDSQLPKDRFSAERLKGVDSTLKIQPAKLEDSAVYLCASSLDHRWGNEQFFGPGTRLTVL.

This clonotype has a handful of counts. V and J are TRBV28 and TRBJ2-6, with a possible D match to TRBD2 (5 bases). V was trimmed by 3 bases and J by 2 bases, leaving 11 bases between them. This CDR3 is 16 amino acids long. Germline V CDR1 and CDR2: MDHEN, SYDVKM. This CDR3 reads CASSFGSATGANVLTF. CDR3 nucleotide sequence: TGTGCCAGCAGTTTTGGTAGCGCGACTGGGGCCAACGTCCTGACTTTC.

V and J are TRBV6-4 and TRBJ2-3, with 8 bases aligning to TRBD2. Trimming took 0 bases from V and 4 from J; bases not matched to a gene: 3. Germline V lookup: CDR1 MRHNA, CDR2 SNTAGT. CDR3 size: 15 residues. The DNA for the CDR3 is TGTGCCAGCAGTGACTCGACGGGAGGGCCAGATACGCAGTATTTT. Encoded protein: CASSDSTGGPDTQYF.